A selection of T cell receptor beta chains follows, all from one sample in a study of PD-L1 blockade in urothelial cancer. Sequencing was performed with immunoSEQ multiplex PCR; in TCRdb, only in-frame clones are kept and a portion is missing. The sample shows around 50,000 clones, 84% of them seen only once. The material was PBMCs, obtained around atezolizumab (anti-PD-L1) treatment. The receptors stem from a man aged 45 to 65 with urothelial cancer. Both conserved end residues are part of each CDR3. A D gene is named only where the DNA matches it firmly. Size values are once, few and many counts, or a class for expanded clones, and some rows have none.

CDR3aa,CDR3nt,d_gene,abundance,j_gene,v_gene
CASSLSRAGHSNQPQHF,TGTGCCAGCAGCTTGTCCCGTGCAGGACATAGCAATCAGCCCCAGCATTTT,-,-,TRBJ1-5,TRBV5-6
CASSSWDRGNTEAFF,TGTGCCAGCAGCTCATGGGACAGGGGGAACACTGAAGCTTTCTTT,TRBD1,-,TRBJ1-1,TRBV13
CATSVKQGNTEAFF,TGTGCCACCAGCGTAAAACAGGGGAACACTGAAGCTTTCTTT,-,once,TRBJ1-1,TRBV15
CASSSSGTGSDEAFF,TGTGCCAGCAGCTCATCCGGGACAGGGAGCGATGAAGCTTTCTTT,TRBD1,-,TRBJ1-1,TRBV7-3
CASREAETQYF,TGCGCCAGCAGAGAGGCAGAGACCCAGTACTTC,-,-,TRBJ2-5,TRBV5-1
CASSPQGGTSGRAGEQFF,TGTGCCAGCAGCCCCCAAGGTGGGACTAGCGGGAGGGCCGGTGAGCAGTTCTTC,TRBD2,few,TRBJ2-1,TRBV7-2
CASSSRTGRNEQYF,TGTGCCAGCAGCTCGCGGACAGGGAGGAACGAGCAGTACTTC,TRBD1,-,TRBJ2-7,TRBV7-6
CASSSTGSRGTEAFF,TGTGCCAGCAGCTCGACAGGATCCCGGGGCACTGAAGCTTTCTTT,-,few,TRBJ1-1,TRBV7-2
CASVLAPNTGELFF,TGTGCCAGTGTACTAGCGCCAAACACCGGGGAGCTGTTTTTT,TRBD2,-,TRBJ2-2,TRBV6-6
CASFSRRYEQYF,TGTGCCAGCTTTTCCCGGAGATACGAGCAGTACTTC,-,few,TRBJ2-7,TRBV6-1
CASSARGLGDTQYF,TGTGCCAGCAGTGCCAGGGGGCTGGGAGATACGCAGTATTTT,TRBD1,-,TRBJ2-3,TRBV27
CASSGARQIYGYTF,TGTGCCAGCAGCGGGGCTCGACAGATCTATGGCTACACCTTC,-,few,TRBJ1-2,TRBV9
CASSATSGGAHEQYF,TGTGCCAGCAGCGCTACTAGCGGGGGGGCCCACGAGCAGTACTTC,TRBD2,-,TRBJ2-7,TRBV7-8
CASCAQASNSPLHF,TGCGCCAGCTGCGCACAGGCTTCAAATTCACCCCTCCACTTT,-,-,TRBJ1-6,TRBV5-1
CASSIREGNYGYTF,TGTGCCAGTAGTATTCGGGAGGGTAACTATGGCTACACCTTC,-,many,TRBJ1-2,TRBV19
CATSRDTSGLAGVSEQYF,TGTGCCACCAGCAGAGACACTAGTGGTCTAGCGGGAGTGTCTGAGCAGTACTTC,TRBD2,-,TRBJ2-7,TRBV15
CASSEVGQSTGELFF,TGTGCCAGCAGTGAAGTGGGACAGAGCACCGGGGAGCTGTTTTTT,TRBD1,-,TRBJ2-2,TRBV6-1
CASSDLKQGDTGELFF,TGTGCCAGCAGTGACCTAAAACAGGGGGACACCGGGGAGCTGTTTTTT,TRBD1,-,TRBJ2-2,TRBV25-1
CASSIGQTYGYTF,TGTGCCAGTAGTATCGGACAGACCTATGGCTACACCTTC,-,once,TRBJ1-2,TRBV19
CASRAAGNSPLHF,TGTGCCAGCAGGGCGGCAGGGAATTCACCCCTCCACTTT,-,-,TRBJ1-6,TRBV6-1
CASSTDRIVNYGYTF,TGTGCCAGCAGTACCGACAGAATCGTTAACTATGGCTACACCTTC,-,-,TRBJ1-2,TRBV6-6
CASSIALQVQEAFF,TGTGCCAGTAGTATCGCTTTACAGGTTCAAGAAGCTTTCTTT,-,-,TRBJ1-1,TRBV19
CASTPGQGISRHEQYF,TGTGCCAGCACTCCGGGACAGGGGATTTCACGCCACGAGCAGTACTTC,TRBD1,-,TRBJ2-7,TRBV25-1
CASSPPGSGGTEAFF,TGTGCCAGCAGCCCCCCGGGGAGCGGGGGCACTGAAGCTTTCTTT,-,-,TRBJ1-1,TRBV7-9
CASRQGIEAFF,TGTGCCAGCAGGCAGGGTATTGAAGCTTTCTTT,-,-,TRBJ1-1,TRBV2